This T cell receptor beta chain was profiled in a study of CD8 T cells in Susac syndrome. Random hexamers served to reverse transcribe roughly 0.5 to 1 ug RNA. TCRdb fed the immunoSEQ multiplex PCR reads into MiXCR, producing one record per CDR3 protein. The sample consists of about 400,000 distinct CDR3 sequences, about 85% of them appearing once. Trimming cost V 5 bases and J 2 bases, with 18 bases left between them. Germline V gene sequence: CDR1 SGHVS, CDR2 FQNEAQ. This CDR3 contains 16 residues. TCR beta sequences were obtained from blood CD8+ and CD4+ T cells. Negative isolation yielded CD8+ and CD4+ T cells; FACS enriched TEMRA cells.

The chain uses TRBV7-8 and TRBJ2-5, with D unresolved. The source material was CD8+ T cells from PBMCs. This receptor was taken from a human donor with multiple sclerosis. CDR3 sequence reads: CASSPRSPDLQETQYF. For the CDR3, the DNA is TGTGCCAGCAGCCCCAGGAGTCCCGACCTACAAGAGACCCAGTACTTC.